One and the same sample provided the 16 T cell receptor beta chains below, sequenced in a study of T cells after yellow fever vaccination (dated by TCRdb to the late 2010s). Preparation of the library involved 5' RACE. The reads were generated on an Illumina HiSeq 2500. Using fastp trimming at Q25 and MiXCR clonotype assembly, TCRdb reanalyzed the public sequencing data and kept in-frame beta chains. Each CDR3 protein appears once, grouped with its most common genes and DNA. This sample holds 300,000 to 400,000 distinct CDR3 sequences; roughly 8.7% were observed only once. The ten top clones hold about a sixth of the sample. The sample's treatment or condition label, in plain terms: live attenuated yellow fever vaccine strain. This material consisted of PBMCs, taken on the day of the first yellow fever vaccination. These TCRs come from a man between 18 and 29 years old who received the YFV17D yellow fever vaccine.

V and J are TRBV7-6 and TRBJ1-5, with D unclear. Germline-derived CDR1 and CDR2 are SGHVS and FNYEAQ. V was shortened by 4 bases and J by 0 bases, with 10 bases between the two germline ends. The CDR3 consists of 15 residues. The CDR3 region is CASSSNSYSNQPQHF. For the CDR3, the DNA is TGTGCCAGCAGCTCGAACAGTTATAGCAATCAGCCCCAGCATTTT. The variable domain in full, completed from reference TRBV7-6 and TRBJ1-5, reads GAGVSQSPRYKVTKRGQDVALRCDPISGHVSLYWYRQALGQGPEFLTYFNYEAQQDKSGLPNDRFSAERPEGSISTLTIQRTEQRDSAMYRCASSSNSYSNQPQHFGDGTRLSIL.

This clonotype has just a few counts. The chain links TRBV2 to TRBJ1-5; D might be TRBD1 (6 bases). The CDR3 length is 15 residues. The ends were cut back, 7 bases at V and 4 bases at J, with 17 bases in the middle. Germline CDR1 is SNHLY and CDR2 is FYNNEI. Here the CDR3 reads CASTADSRENQPQHF. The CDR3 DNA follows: TGTGCCAGCACCGCGGACAGCCGGGAGAATCAGCCCCAGCATTTT.

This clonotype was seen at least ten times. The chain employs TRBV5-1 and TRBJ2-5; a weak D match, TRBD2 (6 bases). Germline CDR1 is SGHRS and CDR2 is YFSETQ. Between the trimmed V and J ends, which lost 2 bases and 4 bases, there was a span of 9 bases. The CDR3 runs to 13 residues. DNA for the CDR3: TGCGCCAGCAGCTTTTGGGGAGGAGAGACCCAGTACTTC. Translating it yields CASSFWGGETQYF.

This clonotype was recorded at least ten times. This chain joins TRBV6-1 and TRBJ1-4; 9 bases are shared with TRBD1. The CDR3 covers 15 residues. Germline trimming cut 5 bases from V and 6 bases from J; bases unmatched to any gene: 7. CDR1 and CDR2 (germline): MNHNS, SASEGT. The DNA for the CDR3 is TGTGCCAGCAGTAGTTCCGGGACAGGGCATGAAAAACTGTTTTTT. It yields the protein CASSSSGTGHEKLFF.

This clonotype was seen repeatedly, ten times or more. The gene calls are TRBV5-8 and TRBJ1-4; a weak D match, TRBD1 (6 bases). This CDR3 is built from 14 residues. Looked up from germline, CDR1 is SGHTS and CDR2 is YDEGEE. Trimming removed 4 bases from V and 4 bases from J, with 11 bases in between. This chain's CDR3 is CASSPGTSNEKLFF. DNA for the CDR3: TGTGCCAGCAGCCCCGGGACAAGTAATGAAAAACTGTTTTTT. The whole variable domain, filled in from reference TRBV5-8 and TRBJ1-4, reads EAGVTQSPTHLIKTRGQQATLRCSPISGHTSVYWYQQALGLGLQFLLWYDEGEERNRGNFPPRFSGRQFPNYSSELNVNALELEDSALYLCASSPGTSNEKLFFGSGTQLSVL.

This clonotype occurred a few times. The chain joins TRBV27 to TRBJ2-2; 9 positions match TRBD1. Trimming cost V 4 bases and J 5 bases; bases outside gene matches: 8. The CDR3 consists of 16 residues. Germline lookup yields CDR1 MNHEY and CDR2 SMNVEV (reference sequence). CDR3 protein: CASSSGTGWRTGELFF. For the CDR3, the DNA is TGTGCCAGCAGTTCCGGGACAGGGTGGAGAACCGGGGAGCTGTTTTTT.

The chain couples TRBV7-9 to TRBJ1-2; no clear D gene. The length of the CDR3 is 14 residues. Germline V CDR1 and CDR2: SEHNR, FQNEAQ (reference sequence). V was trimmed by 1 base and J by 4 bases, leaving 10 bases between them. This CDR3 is CASSLVAERYGYTF. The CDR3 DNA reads TGTGCCAGCAGCTTAGTTGCGGAACGCTATGGCTACACCTTC.

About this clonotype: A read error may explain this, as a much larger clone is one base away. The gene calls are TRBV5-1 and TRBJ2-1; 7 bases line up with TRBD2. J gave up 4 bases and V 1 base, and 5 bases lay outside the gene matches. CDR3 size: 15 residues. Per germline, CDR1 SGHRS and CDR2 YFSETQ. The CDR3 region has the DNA TGCGCCAGCAGCTTGTTCGGGGGGACTTACAATGAGCAGTTCTTC. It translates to CASSLFGGTYNEQFF.

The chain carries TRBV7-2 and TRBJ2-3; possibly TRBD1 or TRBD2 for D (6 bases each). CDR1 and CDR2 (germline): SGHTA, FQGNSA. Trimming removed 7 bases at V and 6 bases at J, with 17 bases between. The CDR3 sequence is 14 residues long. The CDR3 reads CASIRGLASDTQYF. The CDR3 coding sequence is TGTGCCAGCATCCGGGGGCTAGCTTCCGATACGCAGTATTTT.

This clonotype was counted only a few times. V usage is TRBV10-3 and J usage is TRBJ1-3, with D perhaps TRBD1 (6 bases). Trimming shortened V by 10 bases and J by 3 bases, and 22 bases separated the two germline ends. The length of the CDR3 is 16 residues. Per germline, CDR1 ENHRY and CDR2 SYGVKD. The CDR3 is CATYDTRGAGGNTIYF. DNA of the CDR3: TGTGCCACGTACGATACAAGGGGGGCTGGTGGAAACACCATATATTTT.

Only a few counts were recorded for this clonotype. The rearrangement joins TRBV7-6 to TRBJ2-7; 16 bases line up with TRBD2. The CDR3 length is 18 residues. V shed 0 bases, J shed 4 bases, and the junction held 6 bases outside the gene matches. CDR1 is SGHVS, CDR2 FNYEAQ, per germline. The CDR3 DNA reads TGTGCCAGCAGCTTAGCCGGGACTAGCGGGGGGGCCGGGTACGAGCAGTACTTC. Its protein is CASSLAGTSGGAGYEQYF.

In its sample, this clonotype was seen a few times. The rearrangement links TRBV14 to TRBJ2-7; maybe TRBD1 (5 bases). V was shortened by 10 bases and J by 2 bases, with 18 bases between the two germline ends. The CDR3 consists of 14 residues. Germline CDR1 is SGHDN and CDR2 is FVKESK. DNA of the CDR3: TGTGCCACCCTCGACAGTCCCCGCACCTACGAGCAGTACGTC. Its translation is CATLDSPRTYEQYV.

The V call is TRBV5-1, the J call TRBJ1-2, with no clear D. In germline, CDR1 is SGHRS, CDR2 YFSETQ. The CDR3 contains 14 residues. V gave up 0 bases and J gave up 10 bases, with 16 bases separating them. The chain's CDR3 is CASSLVEGSLDYTF. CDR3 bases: TGCGCCAGCAGCTTGGTCGAGGGATCTTTGGACTACACCTTC.

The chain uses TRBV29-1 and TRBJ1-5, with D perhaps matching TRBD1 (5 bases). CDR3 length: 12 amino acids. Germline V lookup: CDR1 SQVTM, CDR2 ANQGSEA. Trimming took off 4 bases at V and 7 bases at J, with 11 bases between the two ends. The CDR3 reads CSVGDSDQPQHF. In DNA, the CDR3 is TGCAGCGTTGGAGACAGCGACCAGCCCCAGCATTTT.

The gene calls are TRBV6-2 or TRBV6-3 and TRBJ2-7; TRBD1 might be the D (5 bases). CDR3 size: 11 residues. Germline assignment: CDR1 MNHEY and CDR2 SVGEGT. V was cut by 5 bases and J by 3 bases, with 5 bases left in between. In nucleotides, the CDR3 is TGTGCCAGCAGTACAGGCTACGAGCAGTACGTC. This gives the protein CASSTGYEQYV.

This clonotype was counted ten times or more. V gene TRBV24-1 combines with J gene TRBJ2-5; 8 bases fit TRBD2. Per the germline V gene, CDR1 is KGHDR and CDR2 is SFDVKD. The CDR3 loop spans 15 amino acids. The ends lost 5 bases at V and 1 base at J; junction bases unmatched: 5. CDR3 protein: CATSARGGFQETQYF. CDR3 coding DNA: TGTGCCACCAGTGCTCGCGGGGGGTTCCAAGAGACCCAGTACTTC.